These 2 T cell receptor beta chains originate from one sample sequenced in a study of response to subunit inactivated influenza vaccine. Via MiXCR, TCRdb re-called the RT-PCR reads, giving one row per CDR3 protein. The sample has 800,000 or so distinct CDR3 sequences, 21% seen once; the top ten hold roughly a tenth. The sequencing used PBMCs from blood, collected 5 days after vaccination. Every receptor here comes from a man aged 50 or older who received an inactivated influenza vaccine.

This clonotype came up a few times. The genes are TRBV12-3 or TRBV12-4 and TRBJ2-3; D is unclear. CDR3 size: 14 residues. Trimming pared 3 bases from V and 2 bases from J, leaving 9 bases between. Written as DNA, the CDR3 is TGTGCCAGCAGTTTCCCCAGCGCCACAGATACGCAGTATTTT. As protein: CASSFPSATDTQYF.

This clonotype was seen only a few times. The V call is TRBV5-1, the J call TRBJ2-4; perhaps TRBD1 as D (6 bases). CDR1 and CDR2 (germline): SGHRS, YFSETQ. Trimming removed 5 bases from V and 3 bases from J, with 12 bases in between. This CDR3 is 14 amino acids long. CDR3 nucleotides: TGCGCCAGCAGACCCGGGGACAACAAAAACATTCAGTACTTC. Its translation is CASRPGDNKNIQYF.